These 20 T cell receptor beta chains share one sample of origin, sequenced in a study of shared clonotypes between healthy human individuals. Positive CCR7 selection of CD45RO-negative cells yielded the naive CD8 cells, and terminally differentiated effector memory CD45RA+ cells were excluded. Clones were sequenced by immunoSEQ multiplex PCR, and TCRdb holds only the in-frame ones, with some missing. Of about 680,000 clones listed, 90% to 95% are singletons. Specimen: naive CD8+ T cells sorted from blood. These receptors were obtained from a man aged 25 to 40 in good health.

This clone came up once. The chain has TRBV7-3 and TRBJ2-1; the match to TRBD2 covers 8 bases. Germline V gene lookup returns CDR1 SGHTA and CDR2 FQGTGA. V lost 0 bases and J lost 4; bases outside the gene matches: 2. The CDR3 is made up of 15 amino acids. The CDR3 DNA follows: TGTGCCAGCAGCTTAACCAGCGGGGGATACAATGAGCAGTTCTTC. It specifies CASSLTSGGYNEQFF.

The gene calls are TRBV13 and TRBJ1-1; D may be TRBD1 (6 bases). Germline CDR1 reads PRHDT; CDR2 reads FYEKMQ (reference sequence). This CDR3 region has 16 residues. Trimming left V 1 base short and J 10 bases short, with 22 bases between. CDR3 loop: CASSLAPVGTPGGAFF. DNA of the CDR3: TGTGCCAGCAGCTTAGCCCCCGTGGGGACACCCGGGGGAGCTTTCTTT.

The chain has TRBV4-3 and TRBJ2-1; TRBD2 matches 8 bases. Germline CDR1 LGHNA, CDR2 YSLEER. The CDR3 consists of 18 residues. Unmatched junction bases numbered 13, after V lost 0 bases and J lost 6 bases. The CDR3 DNA reads TGCGCCAGCAGCCAAGATAAGTCTAGGAGCGGGAGCATCAATGAGCAGTTCTTC. This sequence encodes CASSQDKSRSGSINEQFF.

The rearrangement uses TRBV6-6 and TRBJ2-3; D unresolved. Trimming stripped 6 bases from V and 2 bases from J, with 12 bases between. The germline V gene has CDR1 MNHNY and CDR2 SVGAGI (reference sequence). The CDR3 is made up of 14 amino acids. DNA for the CDR3: TGTGCCAGCAGAGGGCTTTGGGTCACAGATACGCAGTATTTT. It is translated as CASRGLWVTDTQYF.

The chain has TRBV4-1 and TRBJ2-1; tentatively, D is TRBD2 (6 bases). The CDR3 runs to 13 residues. Germline CDR1 MGHRA, CDR2 YSYEKL. V was clipped by 4 bases and J by 6 bases, with 10 bases between them. CDR3 nucleotide sequence: TGCGCCAGCAGCCTGCCCGGGGGCAATGAGCAGTTCTTC. This translates into CASSLPGGNEQFF.

This clone has only one observation. The rearrangement uses TRBV28 and TRBJ2-5; 8 nucleotides line up with TRBD1. CDR1 and CDR2 from the germline V gene are MDHEN and SYDVKM. V lost 5 bases, J lost 7 bases, and 9 bases stayed unmatched. The CDR3 has 14 residues. The CDR3 spells CASSEEQGAGTQYF. CDR3 coding DNA: TGTGCCAGCAGTGAAGAGCAGGGGGCTGGGACCCAGTACTTC.

This clone was seen only once. The rearrangement uses TRBV29-1 and TRBJ1-1; D remains ambiguous. Germline lookup yields CDR1 SQVTM and CDR2 ANQGSEA. The CDR3 has 16 amino acids. V was cut by 3 bases and J by 3 bases, with 20 bases left in between. The CDR3 DNA is TGCAGCGTTGACCCTTTTTTAGCGCAGGCGGACACTGAAGCTTTCTTT. The encoded protein is CSVDPFLAQADTEAFF.

The rearrangement links TRBV2 to TRBJ1-4; D is uncertain. Trimming pared 1 base from V and 7 bases from J, leaving 7 bases between. The germline gives CDR1 SNHLY, CDR2 FYNNEI. This CDR3 comprises 13 residues. The CDR3 bases are TGTGCCAGCAGTGAAGGGCTAGGTGAAAAACTGTTTTTT. This codes for CASSEGLGEKLFF.

The V call is TRBV2, the J call TRBJ2-1; the D is unclear. Germline lookup yields CDR1 SNHLY and CDR2 FYNNEI. The CDR3 runs 12 residues. V was trimmed by 8 bases and J by 2 bases, leaving 7 bases between them. The CDR3, as DNA: TGTGCCAGCGTCGAGGCCTACAATGAGCAGTTCTTC. Translated, it gives CASVEAYNEQFF.

V is TRBV30 and J is TRBJ2-1, with TRBD2 as a possible D gene (5 bases). The CDR3 contains 12 residues. Trimming removed 0 bases from V and 7 bases from J, with 7 bases in between. Germline CDR1 is GTSNPN and CDR2 is SVGIG (reference sequence). CDR3 residues: CAWSVPGNEQFF. The CDR3 DNA follows: TGTGCCTGGAGTGTACCGGGGAATGAGCAGTTCTTC. Combining the CDR3 with reference TRBV30 and TRBJ2-1 gives the whole variable domain SQTIHQWPATLVQPVGSPLSLECTVEGTSNPNLYWYRQAAGRGLQLLFYSVGIGQISSEVPQNLSASRPQDRQFILSSKKLLLSDSGFYLCAWSVPGNEQFFGPGTRLTVL.

This clone was observed once. V usage is TRBV6-5 and J usage is TRBJ2-7; D is perhaps TRBD2 (6 bases). V was cut by 8 bases and J by 3 bases, with 14 bases left in between. Per germline, CDR1 MNHEY and CDR2 SVGAGI. The CDR3 runs 13 residues. The CDR3 nucleotides are TGTGCCAGCGGGCTAGCGCTATACTACGAGCAGTACTTC. Translating it yields CASGLALYYEQYF.

The V gene is TRBV18, the J gene TRBJ1-1; D gene unclear. Germline values: CDR1 KGHSH, CDR2 LQKENI. CDR3 size: 14 residues. V was pared by 2 bases and J by 0 bases, with 7 bases between. CDR3 in amino acids: CASSPARMNTEAFF. CDR3 bases: TGTGCCAGCTCACCAGCCAGAATGAACACTGAAGCTTTCTTT.

The CDR3 DNA reads TGTGCCAGCAGCCTATGGGAGGGTAGCGAGCTCCTAGAGACCCAGTACTTC. Amino acid sequence: CASSLWEGSELLETQYF. The chain couples TRBV11-2 to TRBJ2-5; 7 nucleotides agree with TRBD2. After removal of 5 bases from V and 4 bases from J, the junction contained 16 bases not matched to a gene. CDR3 length equals 17 residues. Germline loops: CDR1 SGHAT, CDR2 FQNNGV.

With respect to this clone: The sample holds other DNA sequences that translate to the same CDR3. This chain joins TRBV7-8 and TRBJ2-7; 10 nucleotides match TRBD2. This CDR3 region has 16 residues. V lost 1 base to trimming and J lost 2 bases; unmatched junction nucleotides: 5. CDR1 SGHVS and CDR2 FQNEAQ come from the germline V gene. CDR3 in amino acids: CASSLVLLAGTYEQYF. CDR3 in DNA: TGTGCCAGCAGCTTAGTTTTACTAGCGGGAACCTACGAGCAGTACTTC.

CDR3 DNA sequence: TGTGCCAGCAGCTTCCAACTCGCCGGGACAGGGCGAGGCTACACCTTC. This translates into CASSFQLAGTGRGYTF. This sequence joins TRBV28 and TRBJ1-2; 9 bases match TRBD1. CDR1 is MDHEN, CDR2 SYDVKM, per germline. The CDR3 is 16 residues long. V lost 6 bases, J lost 8 bases, and 16 bases stayed unmatched.

The chain employs TRBV6-1 and TRBJ2-7; 9 bases are a match to TRBD1. In germline, CDR1 is MNHNS, CDR2 SASEGT. The ends lost 4 bases at V and 4 bases at J; junction bases unmatched: 5. This CDR3 has 14 amino acids. The CDR3 protein is CASSGTGDLYEQYF. The CDR3 coding sequence is TGTGCCAGCAGTGGGACAGGGGATCTGTACGAGCAGTACTTC.

The chain employs TRBV10-3 and TRBJ2-2; 8 nucleotides line up with TRBD2. V trimming: 7 bases; J trimming: 1 base; junction bases outside the gene matches: 8. Germline lookup yields CDR1 ENHRY and CDR2 SYGVKD. This CDR3 is 16 amino acids long. CDR3 sequence: CAIKERESMNTGELFF. The CDR3, as DNA: TGTGCCATCAAGGAGCGGGAGAGCATGAACACCGGGGAGCTGTTTTTT.

This clone appeared a single time. V usage is TRBV30 and J usage is TRBJ2-7; a possible D gene is TRBD1 (6 bases). The V gene lost 1 base and the J gene lost 4 bases, with 17 bases spanning the gap. CDR3 length equals 15 residues. Per germline, CDR1 GTSNPN and CDR2 SVGIG (reference sequence). CDR3 protein: CAWSEPGGAYYEQYF. In nucleotides, the CDR3 is TGTGCCTGGAGTGAGCCTGGGGGCGCGTATTACGAGCAGTACTTC.

The chain employs TRBV19 and TRBJ2-5, with D perhaps TRBD1 (5 bases). The germline V gene has CDR1 LNHDA and CDR2 SQIVND (reference sequence). V lost 0 bases, J lost 4 bases, and 15 bases lay in between. The CDR3 has 16 residues. Here the CDR3 reads CASSIDGQGRRETQYF. CDR3 coding DNA: TGTGCCAGTAGTATAGATGGGCAGGGAAGGAGAGAGACCCAGTACTTC.

The V call is TRBV4-1, the J call TRBJ2-7; D is undetermined. The germline gives CDR1 MGHRA, CDR2 YSYEKL. The CDR3 has 14 residues. With 0 bases removed from V and 0 bases from J, the gap between germline ends came to 6 bases. The CDR3 DNA follows: TGCGCCAGCAGCCAAGAGACCAGCTCCTACGAGCAGTACTTC. It codes for CASSQETSSYEQYF.